The 9 T cell receptor beta chains below all came from one sample that was sequenced in a study of T cells in Graves' hyperthyroidism and ophthalmopathy. TCR beta CDR3 region amplification was performed from RNA transcripts. A set of HTBI primers served as the primers for a first-round RT-PCR of the TCR CDR3. TCRdb ran MiXCR on the multiplex PCR reads and lists one entry per CDR3 protein. The sample comprises approximately 500,000 distinct CDR3 sequences, around 46% of which are singletons, and around 8% rests with the top ten. Input material: peripheral blood or thyroid tissue (not recorded which). These receptors all come from a woman aged 18-29 years with Graves' hyperthyroidism.

The rearrangement links TRBV15 to TRBJ2-7; unclear D gene. This CDR3 is 13 amino acids long. Per the germline V gene, CDR1 is LNHNV and CDR2 is YYDKDF (reference sequence). V lost 1 base and J lost 2, with 6 bases in between. DNA of the CDR3: TGTGCCACCAGCAGAGGGGAAACCTACGAGCAGTACTTC. Translation gives CATSRGETYEQYF.

This chain joins TRBV7-9 and TRBJ2-1, with a possible D match to TRBD1 (6 bases). The CDR3 covers 15 residues. The V end lost 5 bases, the J end lost 2 bases, and 13 bases lay between the germline ends. Looked up from germline, CDR1 is SEHNR and CDR2 is FQNEAQ (reference sequence). Here the CDR3 DNA reads TGTGCCAGCAGCATATCACAGGGAACCTACAATGAGCAGTTCTTC. Translating it yields CASSISQGTYNEQFF.

In the case of this clonotype: A much larger clone differs by one base, so this may be a read error. This sequence joins TRBV12-3 or TRBV12-4 and TRBJ1-1; a weak D match, TRBD1 (5 bases). CDR3 length equals 13 residues. V was clipped by 1 base and J by 10 bases, with 13 bases between them. The CDR3, as DNA: TGTGCCAGCAGTTTAGGTGACAGCGATATAGCTTTCTTT. As protein: CASSLGDSDIAFF.

Many counts were recorded for this clonotype. This sequence joins TRBV7-2 and TRBJ2-7; D possibly matches TRBD1 or TRBD2 (6 bases each). Trimming pared 1 base from V and 1 base from J, leaving 14 bases between. This CDR3 has 16 amino acids. CDR1 is SGHTA and CDR2 is FQGNSA in the germline V gene. The CDR3 DNA is TGTGCCAGCAGCTTAGTTGGCAGGGGACTTTCCTACGAGCAGTACTTC. Encoded protein: CASSLVGRGLSYEQYF. The complete variable domain, with remaining parts taken from reference TRBV7-2 and TRBJ2-7, reads GAGVSQSPSNKVTEKGKDVELRCDPISGHTALYWYRQSLGQGLEFLIYFQGNSAPDKSGLPSDRFSAERTGGSVSTLTIQRTQQEDSAVYLCASSLVGRGLSYEQYFGPGTRLTVT.

The chain recombines TRBV2 with TRBJ1-2, with 7 bases aligning to TRBD1. The junction had 3 bases not matched to a gene; V was cut back by 6 bases and J by 8 bases. Germline V gene lookup returns CDR1 SNHLY and CDR2 FYNNEI. CDR3 length equals 11 residues. CDR3 sequence: CASRTGWGYTF. DNA of the CDR3: TGTGCCAGCAGGACAGGGTGGGGCTACACCTTC.

J is TRBJ1-1 and V is TRBV12-5; 8 bases fit TRBD1. The CDR3 consists of 14 residues. Germline values: CDR1 LGHNT, CDR2 FRNRAP. The CDR3 bases are TGTGCCAGCAGCGAAACAGGGGGGAACACTGAAGCTTTCTTT. As protein: CASSETGGNTEAFF.

This clonotype was recorded at least ten times. The CDR3 coding sequence is TGCAGTGCTAGAGATCTGTACTCTGGGGCCAACGTCCTGACTTTC. Translation: CSARDLYSGANVLTF. The rearrangement joins TRBV20-1 to TRBJ2-6, with no clear D. This CDR3 has 15 amino acids. The germline V gene has CDR1 DFQATT and CDR2 SNEGSKA (reference sequence). V dropped 0 bases and J dropped 0 bases, with 6 bases sitting between them.

This clonotype was seen just once. The chain couples TRBV10-3 to TRBJ2-7; 8 nucleotides align to TRBD2. This CDR3 spans 15 amino acids. Germline V gene lookup returns CDR1 ENHRY and CDR2 SYGVKD. J gave up 7 bases and V 5 bases, and 13 bases lay outside the gene matches. The CDR3 reads CAISSAGVAYNEQYF. For the CDR3, the DNA is TGTGCCATCAGTTCAGCGGGAGTCGCCTACAATGAGCAGTACTTC.

J is TRBJ2-7 and V is TRBV15, with D maybe TRBD2 (5 bases). V lost 3 bases, J lost 3 bases, and 9 bases lay in between. This CDR3 spans 13 amino acids. CDR1 LNHNV and CDR2 YYDKDF come from the germline V gene (reference sequence). CDR3 protein: CATSSPEGYEQYF. The CDR3 DNA reads as TGTGCCACCAGCAGTCCTGAGGGCTACGAGCAGTACTTC.